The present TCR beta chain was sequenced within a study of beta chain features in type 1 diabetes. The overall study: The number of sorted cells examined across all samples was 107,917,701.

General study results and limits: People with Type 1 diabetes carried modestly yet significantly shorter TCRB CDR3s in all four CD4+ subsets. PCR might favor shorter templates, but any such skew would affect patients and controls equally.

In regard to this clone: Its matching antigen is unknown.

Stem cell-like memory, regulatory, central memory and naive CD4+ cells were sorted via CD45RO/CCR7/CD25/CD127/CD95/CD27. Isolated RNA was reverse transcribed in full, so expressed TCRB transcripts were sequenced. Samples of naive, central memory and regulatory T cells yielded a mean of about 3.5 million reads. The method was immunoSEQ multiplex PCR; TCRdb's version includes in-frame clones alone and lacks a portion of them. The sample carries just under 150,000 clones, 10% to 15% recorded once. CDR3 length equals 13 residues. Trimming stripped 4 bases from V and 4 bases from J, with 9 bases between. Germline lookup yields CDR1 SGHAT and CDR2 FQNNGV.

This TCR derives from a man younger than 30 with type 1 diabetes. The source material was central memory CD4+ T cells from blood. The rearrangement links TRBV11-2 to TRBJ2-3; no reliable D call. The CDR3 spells CASSSPGADTQYF. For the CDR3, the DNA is TGTGCCAGCAGCTCCCCTGGGGCAGATACGCAGTATTTT.